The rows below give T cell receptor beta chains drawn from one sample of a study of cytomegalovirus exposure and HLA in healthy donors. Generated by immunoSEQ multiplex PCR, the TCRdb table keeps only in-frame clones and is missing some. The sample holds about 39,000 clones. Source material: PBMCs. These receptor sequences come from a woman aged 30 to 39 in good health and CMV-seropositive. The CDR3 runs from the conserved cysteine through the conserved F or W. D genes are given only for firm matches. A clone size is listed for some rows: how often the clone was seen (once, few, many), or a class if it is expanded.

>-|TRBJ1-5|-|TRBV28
CASRKDLPSNQPQHF
TGTGCCAGCAGAAAGGACTTACCTAGCAATCAGCCCCAGCATTTT
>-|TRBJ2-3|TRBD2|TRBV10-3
CAINRGDGTDTQYF
TGTGCCATCAATCGGGGGGATGGTACAGATACGCAGTATTTT
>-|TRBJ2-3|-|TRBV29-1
CSGGAKGNTQYF
TGCAGTGGGGGCGCAAAGGGAAATACGCAGTATTTT
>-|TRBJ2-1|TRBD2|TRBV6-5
CASSILAGGHSEQFF
TGTGCCAGCAGTATCCTAGCGGGGGGCCACTCAGAGCAGTTCTTC
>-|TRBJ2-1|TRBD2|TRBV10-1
CASSGAISGGSYNEQFF
TGCGCCAGCAGTGGGGCGATCAGCGGGGGCTCCTACAATGAGCAGTTCTTC
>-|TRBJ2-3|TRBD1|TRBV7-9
CASLPGTGGSLGSDTQYF
TGTGCCAGCCTCCCGGGGACAGGGGGCTCCCTCGGATCAGATACGCAGTATTTT
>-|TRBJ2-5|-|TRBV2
CASSVAFKETQYF
TGTGCCAGCAGTGTAGCATTTAAAGAGACCCAGTACTTC
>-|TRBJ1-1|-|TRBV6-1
CASSVSGGDRAFF
TGTGCCAGCAGCGTCTCGGGGGGCGATAGAGCTTTCTTT
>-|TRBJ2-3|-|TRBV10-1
CASNNRPPSTDTQYF
TGCGCCAGCAACAACAGACCCCCTAGCACAGATACGCAGTATTTT
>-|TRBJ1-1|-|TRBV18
CASSLREGGTEAFF
TGTGCCAGCTCGCTCAGGGAGGGGGGCACTGAAGCTTTCTTT
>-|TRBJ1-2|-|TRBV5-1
CASSLEQSMGYTF
TGCGCCAGCAGCTTGGAACAGTCTATGGGCTACACCTTC
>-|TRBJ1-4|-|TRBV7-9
CASSFTGEKLFF
TGTGCCAGCAGCTTTACGGGGGAAAAACTGTTTTTT
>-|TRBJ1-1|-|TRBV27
CASSLSTANTEAFF
TGTGCCAGCAGTTTATCCACAGCCAACACTGAAGCTTTCTTT
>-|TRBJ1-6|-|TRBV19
CASSFNTGNASPLHF
TGTGCCAGTAGCTTCAACACAGGGAATGCTTCACCCCTCCACTTT
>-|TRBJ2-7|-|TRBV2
CASSGDTYYEQYF
TGTGCCAGCAGTGGGGACACGTACTACGAGCAGTACTTC
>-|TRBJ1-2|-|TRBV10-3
CAISDRDSSRGIGYGYTF
TGTGCCATCAGTGATAGAGACAGCTCAAGGGGGATCGGCTATGGCTACACCTTC
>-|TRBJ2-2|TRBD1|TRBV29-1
CSVPGGAGTGELFF
TGCAGCGTTCCAGGGGGCGCCGGCACCGGGGAGCTGTTTTTT
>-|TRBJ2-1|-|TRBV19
CASSPLPRGVNEQFF
TGTGCCAGTAGTCCACTACCAAGAGGTGTAAATGAGCAGTTCTTC
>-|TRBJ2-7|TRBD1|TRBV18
CASSPGQGVYEQYF
TGTGCCAGCTCACCGGGACAGGGGGTCTACGAGCAGTACTTC
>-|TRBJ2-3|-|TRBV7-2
CASSPPSTDTQYF
TGTGCCAGCAGCCCCCCAAGCACAGATACGCAGTATTTT
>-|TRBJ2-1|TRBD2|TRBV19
CASSIDGAGRSYNEQFF
TGTGCCAGTAGTATAGACGGAGCGGGGCGGTCCTACAATGAGCAGTTCTTC
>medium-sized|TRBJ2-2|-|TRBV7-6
CASSPTQLQYTGELFF
TGTGCCAGCAGCCCAACGCAATTACAATACACCGGGGAGCTGTTTTTT
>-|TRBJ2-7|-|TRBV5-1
CASRLGPEQYF
TGCGCCAGCAGGTTGGGGCCCGAGCAGTACTTC
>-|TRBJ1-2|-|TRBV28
CASHTGNYGYTF
TGTGCCAGTCATACCGGGAACTATGGCTACACCTTC
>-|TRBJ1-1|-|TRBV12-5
CASAPPRRNTEAFF
TGTGCTAGTGCTCCCCCACGTAGAAACACTGAAGCTTTCTTT
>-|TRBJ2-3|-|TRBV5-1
CASSNPSTDTQYF
TGCGCCAGCAGCAATCCTAGCACAGATACGCAGTATTTT
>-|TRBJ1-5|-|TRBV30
CAWSRISNQPQHF
TGTGCCTGGAGCAGGATTAGCAATCAGCCCCAGCATTTT
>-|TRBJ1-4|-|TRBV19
CASSSRVREELFF
TGTGCCAGTAGTAGCCGGGTTCGTGAAGAACTGTTTTTT
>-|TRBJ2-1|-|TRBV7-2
CASSVVGAGGEQFF
TGTGCCAGCAGCGTCGTGGGGGCGGGTGGTGAGCAGTTCTTC
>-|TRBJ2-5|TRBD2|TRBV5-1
CASSRLAGTQETQYF
TGCGCCAGCAGCCGACTAGCGGGGACCCAAGAGACCCAGTACTTC
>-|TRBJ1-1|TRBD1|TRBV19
CASSPGQFMNTEAFF
TGTGCCAGTAGTCCGGGACAGTTCATGAACACTGAAGCTTTCTTT
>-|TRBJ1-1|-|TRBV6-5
CASGLYSNTEAFF
TGTGCCAGCGGACTGTATTCGAACACTGAAGCTTTCTTT
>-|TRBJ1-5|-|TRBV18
CASSPSGAIDQPQHF
TGTGCCAGCTCACCCTCAGGGGCAATAGATCAGCCCCAGCATTTT